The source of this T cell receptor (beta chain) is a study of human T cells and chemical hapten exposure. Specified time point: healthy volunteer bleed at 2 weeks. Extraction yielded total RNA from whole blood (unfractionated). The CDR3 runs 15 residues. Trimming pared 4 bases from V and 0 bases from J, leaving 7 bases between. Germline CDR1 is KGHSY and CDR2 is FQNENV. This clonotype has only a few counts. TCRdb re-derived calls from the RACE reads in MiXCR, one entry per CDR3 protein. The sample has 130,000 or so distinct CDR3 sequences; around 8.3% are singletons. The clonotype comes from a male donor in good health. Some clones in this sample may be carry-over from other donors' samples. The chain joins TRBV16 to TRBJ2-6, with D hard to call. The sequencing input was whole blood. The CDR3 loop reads CASSPPASGANVLTF. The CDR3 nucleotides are TGTGCCAGCAGCCCCCCGGCCTCTGGGGCCAACGTCCTGACTTTC.